Described below is a single T cell receptor (beta chain) sequence and its context. No antigen is known for it. This sample stems from a study of cytomegalovirus exposure and HLA in healthy donors. Study results and limitations: Reports state that TCR beta sequences accurately predicted most subjects' HLA-A and HLA-B alleles. The study flagged roughly 160 TCR beta chains as cytomegalovirus-associated. TCR beta V segments were, for the most part, productive about 87% or about 30% of the time in an earlier analysis.

Germline V CDR1 and CDR2: SGHRS, YFSETQ. The CDR3 is made up of 14 amino acids. The V gene end was trimmed by 2 bases and the J gene end by 4 bases; junction bases not matched to a gene: 3. A multiplex PCR was run with 60 Vbeta primers and 13 Jbeta primers. Profiling relied on immunoSEQ multiplex PCR, and the TCRdb table lists in-frame clones only, not all of them. This table has around 150,000 clones, about two thirds appearing once. The clonotype originates from a young woman in good health and CMV-seronegative. Sequenced input: PBMCs. This chain joins TRBV5-1 and TRBJ2-1; 7 bases agree with TRBD2. The CDR3 DNA follows: TGCGCCAGCAGCTTCGAGCGGGGATACAATGAGCAGTTCTTC. This sequence encodes CASSFERGYNEQFF.